Shown below are 27 T cell receptor beta chains from a single sample sequenced in a study of blood T cells in healthy people across ages. Together with a sample-barcoded 5' primer, a J-beta primer mix was included in a second PCR lasting about 7 to 12 cycles. TCRdb re-called the 5' RACE reads through MiXCR, storing one row per CDR3 protein. The data hold hundreds of thousands of distinct CDR3 sequences, with about 27% observed a single time. This sample was shared with a second study, whose subject was T cells of mothers and their children.

Sequencing was performed on blood. The source of these receptors is a boy between 2 and 10 years old in good health.

This clonotype has a single count. The junction departs from germline at one end; a sequencing error may be responsible. The gene calls are TRBV5-8 and TRBJ1-4; D is undetermined. The CDR3 contains 16 residues. Germline assignment: CDR1 SGHTS and CDR2 YDEGEE. The CDR3 spells CASSFGSSSGNEKPFF. In DNA form, the CDR3 reads TGTGCCAGCAGCTTCGGGAGTTCCTCCGGAAATGAAAAACCGTTTTTT.

V and J are TRBV29-1 and TRBJ2-5, with D possibly TRBD2 on 7 matching bases. The better agreement between TRBJ2-1 and the DNA end casts doubt on the J call. The CDR3 sequence is 14 residues long. Germline assignment: CDR1 SQVTM and CDR2 ANQGSEA. The DNA for the CDR3 is TGCAGCGCCCTGGGGGGGGGGCCCTACAATGAGCAGTTCTTC. It codes for CSALGGGPYNEQFF.

The chain joins TRBV6-5 to TRBJ2-2, with 8 bases identical to TRBD1. V was pared by 8 bases and J by 2 bases, with 7 bases of the junction left unmatched. Germline V gene data show CDR1 as MNHEY and CDR2 as SVGAGI. The CDR3 extends over 15 amino acids. Written as DNA, the CDR3 is TGTGCCAGCTCAAGCAGGGGGCTCAACACCGGGGAGCTGTTTTTT. Amino acid sequence: CASSSRGLNTGELFF.

A few counts support this clonotype. The V and J genes are TRBV3-1 and TRBJ1-2; unclear D gene. This CDR3 has 14 residues. Trimming pared 0 bases from V and 1 base from J, leaving 6 bases between. Germline loops: CDR1 LGHDT, CDR2 YNNKEL (reference sequence). The CDR3 bases are TGTGCCAGCAGCCAAGATCGGAGTAACTATGGCTACACCTTC. Translating gives CASSQDRSNYGYTF. The variable domain in full, completed from reference TRBV3-1 and TRBJ1-2, reads DTAVSQTPKYLVTQMGNDKSIKCEQNLGHDTMYWYKQDSKKFLKIMFSYNNKELIINETVPNRFSPKSPDKAHLNLHINSLELGDSAVYFCASSQDRSNYGYTFGSGTRLTVV.

The rearrangement links TRBV4-2 to TRBJ2-7; 13 nucleotides align to TRBD2. Losses at the gene ends were 3 bases for V and 6 bases for J; bases not matched to a gene: 2. Germline V gene sequence: CDR1 LGHNA, CDR2 YNFKEQ. This CDR3 is built from 14 residues. DNA of the CDR3: TGTGCCAGCAGCCAGCGGACTAGCGGGAGCGAGCAGTACTTC. Amino acids: CASSQRTSGSEQYF.

The chain carries TRBV5-1 and TRBJ2-1; 8 positions agree with TRBD2. CDR1 is SGHRS and CDR2 is YFSETQ in the germline V gene. CDR3 length: 17 amino acids. V was pared by 0 bases and J by 2 bases, with 7 bases of the junction left unmatched. CDR3 bases: TGCGCCAGCAGCTTGGGGGGCCTAGCGGGTCCCTACAATGAGCAGTTCTTC. It is translated as CASSLGGLAGPYNEQFF.

The V gene is TRBV11-3, the J gene TRBJ2-3; 10 nucleotides agree with TRBD1. The CDR3 is 16 residues long. Germline lookup yields CDR1 SGHNT and CDR2 YENEEA. The V gene end was trimmed by 4 bases and the J gene end by 4 bases; junction bases not matched to a gene: 8. The CDR3 loop is CASSSRDRGAADTQYF. In nucleotides, the CDR3 is TGTGCCAGCAGCTCCCGGGACAGGGGAGCGGCAGATACGCAGTATTTT.

In its sample, this clonotype was seen once. The V call is TRBV7-2, the J call TRBJ2-7; D is perhaps TRBD1 (5 bases). Per germline, CDR1 SGHTA and CDR2 FQGNSA. This CDR3 contains 12 residues. Trimming took off 5 bases at V and 6 bases at J, with 11 bases between the two ends. In DNA form, the CDR3 reads TGTGCCAGCAGCCGGCAGGGTCGCGAGCAGTACTTC. This translates into CASSRQGREQYF.

The chain joins TRBV4-1 to TRBJ2-1; D uncertain. This CDR3 region has 14 residues. From germline, CDR1 is MGHRA and CDR2 YSYEKL. V was cut by 3 bases and J by 5 bases, with 11 bases left in between. The CDR3: CASSHWTSDNEQFF. In DNA, the CDR3 is TGCGCCAGCAGCCATTGGACCTCTGACAATGAGCAGTTCTTC.

This sequence joins TRBV7-2 and TRBJ1-2; 12 nucleotides match TRBD1. Looked up from germline, CDR1 is SGHTA and CDR2 is FQGNSA. J gave up 7 bases and V 2 bases, and 5 bases lay outside the gene matches. The CDR3 runs to 15 residues. The CDR3 loop is CASSLHGTGGTGYTF. DNA for the CDR3: TGTGCCAGCAGCTTACACGGGACAGGGGGCACTGGCTACACCTTC. Based on the CDR3 plus reference TRBV7-2 and TRBJ1-2, the full variable domain is GAGVSQSPSNKVTEKGKDVELRCDPISGHTALYWYRQSLGQGLEFLIYFQGNSAPDKSGLPSDRFSAERTGGSVSTLTIQRTQQEDSAVYLCASSLHGTGGTGYTFGSGTRLTVV.

The rearrangement joins TRBV10-3 to TRBJ2-3; 8 bases align to TRBD2. CDR3 length: 15 amino acids. CDR1 is ENHRY, CDR2 SYGVKD, per germline. The V gene end was trimmed by 2 bases and the J gene end by 2 bases; junction bases not matched to a gene: 3. In DNA, the CDR3 is TGTGCCATCAGTGAGGCGGGAGGCCCCACAGATACGCAGTATTTT. The encoded protein is CAISEAGGPTDTQYF.

The rearrangement joins TRBV12-3 or TRBV12-4 to TRBJ2-5; D remains ambiguous. The CDR3 has 14 residues. Trimming left V 5 bases short and J 2 bases short, with 12 bases between. The CDR3 protein is CASSLQLKQETQYF. CDR3 DNA sequence: TGTGCCAGCAGTCTCCAGCTGAAGCAAGAGACCCAGTACTTC.

This clonotype was counted a single time. V is TRBV5-4 and J is TRBJ2-1; D is perhaps TRBD2 (6 bases). Germline CDR1 is SGHNT and CDR2 is YYREEE (reference sequence). V was shortened by 4 bases and J by 7 bases, with 15 bases between the two germline ends. The CDR3 extends over 14 amino acids. The DNA for the CDR3 is TGTGCCAGCAGCGTGGAGGGAGGCCCGAATGAGCAGTTCTTC. Its translation: CASSVEGGPNEQFF.

The CDR3 region is CSALDHQETQYF. The CDR3 nucleotides read TGCAGCGCATTAGACCACCAAGAGACCCAGTACTTC. The rearrangement uses TRBV29-1 and TRBJ2-5; no clear D gene. CDR3 length: 12 residues. V gave up 7 bases and J gave up 0 bases, with 9 bases separating them. The germline gives CDR1 SQVTM, CDR2 ANQGSEA.

This rearrangement joins TRBV20-1 to TRBJ2-7; 10 nucleotides agree with TRBD1. With 4 bases clipped from V and 3 bases from J, the junction kept 6 bases outside the gene matches. The germline V gene encodes CDR1 DFQATT and CDR2 SNEGSKA (reference sequence). The CDR3 totals 14 residues. The CDR3: CSAIPGQGHYEQYF. CDR3 DNA sequence: TGCAGTGCTATTCCGGGACAGGGGCACTACGAGCAGTACTTC.

This clonotype turned up a few times. A much larger clone differs by one base, so this may be a read error. V gene TRBV29-1 combines with J gene TRBJ2-1; 7 nucleotides agree with TRBD2. The CDR3 totals 14 residues. The germline gives CDR1 SQVTM, CDR2 ANQGSEA. CDR3 loop: CSVAGTTDYNERFF. CDR3 bases: TGCAGCGTTGCGGGGACTACCGACTACAATGAGCGGTTCTTC.

A few counts support this clonotype. The chain is built from TRBV28 and TRBJ1-5, with a weak D call TRBD1 (6 bases). Germline V gene lookup returns CDR1 MDHEN and CDR2 SYDVKM. Trimming removed 6 bases from V and 2 bases from J, with 11 bases in between. The CDR3 is 14 residues long. The CDR3: CASRKTGGNQPQHF. The CDR3 bases are TGTGCCAGCAGAAAGACAGGCGGCAATCAGCCCCAGCATTTT. The variable domain in full, completed from reference TRBV28 and TRBJ1-5, reads DVKVTQSSRYLVKRTGEKVFLECVQDMDHENMFWYRQDPGLGLRLIYFSYDVKMKEKGDIPEGYSVSREKKERFSLILESASTNQTSMYLCASRKTGGNQPQHFGDGTRLSIL.

The chain uses TRBV28 and TRBJ2-6, with TRBD1 identical over 11 bases. CDR1 MDHEN and CDR2 SYDVKM come from the germline V gene. The ends lost 6 bases at V and 1 base at J; junction bases unmatched: 8. The CDR3 loop spans 18 amino acids. For the CDR3, the DNA is TGTGCCAGCAGCCCAGATGGACAGGGGGCATCTGGGGCCAACGTCCTGACTTTC. Its translation: CASSPDGQGASGANVLTF.

The J gene is TRBJ2-2, the V gene TRBV20-1, with D perhaps TRBD1 (7 bases). Germline CDR1 DFQATT, CDR2 SNEGSKA (reference sequence). The ends were cut back, 4 bases at V and 7 bases at J, with 16 bases in the middle. The CDR3 has 14 residues. CDR3 sequence: CSAIEEGASGELFF. CDR3 in DNA: TGCAGTGCTATTGAGGAGGGGGCGAGCGGGGAGCTGTTTTTT.

The CDR3 loop reads CASSLGDRENYEQYF. The CDR3 coding sequence is TGTGCCAGCAGCTTGGGTGACAGGGAAAACTACGAGCAGTACTTC. The V call is TRBV5-6, the J call TRBJ2-7; 7 bases align to TRBD1. CDR1 SGHDT and CDR2 YYEEEE come from the germline V gene. V lost 0 bases, J lost 3 bases, and 6 bases stayed unmatched. The CDR3 length is 15 residues.

This clonotype was observed a handful of times. The rearrangement uses TRBV2 and TRBJ1-2; D possibly corresponds to TRBD1 (5 bases). From germline, CDR1 is SNHLY and CDR2 FYNNEI. This CDR3 region has 14 residues. Trimming took off 3 bases at V and 6 bases at J, with 14 bases between the two ends. CDR3 bases: TGTGCCAGCAGTGATTCAGGGTCGCTTGATGGCTACACCTTC. Residues: CASSDSGSLDGYTF.

In its sample, this clonotype was seen a few times. V usage is TRBV10-1 and J usage is TRBJ2-1, with 8 bases identical to TRBD2. The last part of the DNA fits TRBJ2-5 better; the J call may be wrong. Germline V gives CDR1 WNHNN, CDR2 SYGVQD (reference sequence). This CDR3 comprises 16 residues. The CDR3 is CASSESTRGGPETQYF. DNA of the CDR3: TGCGCCAGCAGTGAGTCGACCCGGGGGGGCCCTGAGACCCAGTACTTC.

This chain uses TRBV27 with TRBJ2-7; the D is unclear. Germline-derived CDR1 and CDR2 are MNHEY and SMNVEV (reference sequence). V was shortened by 6 bases and J by 7 bases, with 13 bases between the two germline ends. The CDR3 contains 12 residues. For the CDR3, the DNA is TGTGCCAGCAGCTCCAGCCTTGGGGAGCAGTACTTC. Translating it yields CASSSSLGEQYF.

The CDR3 spells CASSPTAGGNTGELFF. In nucleotides, the CDR3 is TGCGCCAGCAGCCCGACGGCGGGAGGCAACACCGGGGAGCTGTTTTTT. The rearrangement uses TRBV5-1 and TRBJ2-2, with 8 bases lining up with TRBD2. V was pared by 4 bases and J by 2 bases, with 7 bases of the junction left unmatched. The V gene's germline CDR1 is SGHRS and CDR2 YFSETQ. CDR3 length equals 16 residues. Combining the CDR3 with reference TRBV5-1 and TRBJ2-2 gives the whole variable domain KAGVTQTPRYLIKTRGQQVTLSCSPISGHRSVSWYQQTPGQGLQFLFEYFSETQRNKGNFPGRFSGRQFSNSRSEMNVSTLELGDSALYLCASSPTAGGNTGELFFGEGSRLTVL.

This chain joins TRBV5-6 and TRBJ2-5; D call uncertain. The DNA end is a closer match to TRBJ2-7, so the J assignment may be wrong. CDR1 and CDR2 (germline): SGHDT, YYEEEE. The length of the CDR3 is 13 residues. As DNA, the CDR3 is TGTGCCAGCAGCTTGGCGGTCGCCTACGAGCAGTACTTC. Translated, it gives CASSLAVAYEQYF.

The chain couples TRBV7-9 to TRBJ2-2, with unresolved D. Trimming took off 2 bases at V and 1 base at J, with 11 bases between the two ends. Germline V gene sequence: CDR1 SEHNR, CDR2 FQNEAQ (reference sequence). There are 16 residues in the CDR3. CDR3 region: CASSLSPVGNTGELFF. As DNA, the CDR3 is TGTGCCAGCAGCTTATCCCCAGTCGGGAACACCGGGGAGCTGTTTTTT. The full variable domain, completed using reference TRBV7-9 and TRBJ2-2, is DTGVSQNPRHKITKRGQNVTFRCDPISEHNRLYWYRQTLGQGPEFLTYFQNEAQLEKSRLLSDRFSAERPKGSFSTLEIQRTEQGDSAMYLCASSLSPVGNTGELFFGEGSRLTVL.

This clonotype was seen a handful of times. V gene TRBV2 combines with J gene TRBJ1-5; tentative D call: TRBD1 (5 bases). V lost 8 bases and J 3 bases, leaving 11 bases between the germline ends. CDR1 SNHLY and CDR2 FYNNEI come from the germline V gene. This CDR3 contains 13 residues. The CDR3 sequence: CASSRDANQPQHF. CDR3 nucleotides: TGTGCCAGCTCCCGGGACGCCAATCAGCCCCAGCATTTT.